The sequence of this T cell receptor (beta chain) was determined in a study of blood T cell repertoires in COVID-19. About the research overall: Acute-phase and convalescent COVID-19 samples originated in the United States, Italy and Spain.

Libraries were prepared by immunoSEQ multiplex PCR; TCRdb keeps only in-frame clonotypes and omits some of them. The repertoire holds roughly 110,000 clones, with roughly 76% as singletons. J was trimmed by 5 bases and V by 5 bases; bases with no gene match: 8. CDR1 and CDR2 (germline): SGHTA, FQGTGA. The length of the CDR3 is 14 residues. V and J are TRBV7-3 and TRBJ2-7, with TRBD1 identical over 8 bases. Sequencing was done on a sample of peripheral blood. The TCR sequence derives from a human donor in a cohort sampled during active COVID-19. The CDR3 region is CASSPRGREDEQYF. The CDR3 DNA reads TGTGCCAGCAGCCCCAGGGGGCGCGAGGACGAGCAGTACTTC.